What follows are 9 T cell receptor beta chains derived from one specimen sequenced in a study of blood T cell repertoires in COVID-19. TCRdb keeps only in-frame clones here, not all; method: immunoSEQ multiplex PCR. This table holds some 350,000 clones, 88% found once. Sample: peripheral blood. These receptors originate from a woman between 70 and 85 years old with COVID-19, enrolled during active disease.

This clone was picked up one time. This chain joins TRBV4-3 and TRBJ2-2; 8 nucleotides line up with TRBD2. J gave up 6 bases and V 0 bases, and 6 bases lay outside the gene matches. This CDR3 contains 16 residues. From germline, CDR1 is LGHNA and CDR2 YSLEER. The DNA of the CDR3 is TGCGCCAGCAGCCAAGATCGGGGGGGCAGATCCGGGGAGCTGTTTTTT. Protein: CASSQDRGGRSGELFF.

As to this clone: Other DNA sequences in the same sample also yield this CDR3. V gene TRBV24-1 combines with J gene TRBJ2-1; perhaps TRBD1 as D (6 bases). Trimming took 10 bases from V and 4 from J, leaving 10 bases between them. The CDR3 runs to 12 residues. Germline values: CDR1 KGHDR, CDR2 SFDVKD. The CDR3 is CATSQGYNEQFF. The CDR3, as DNA: TGTGCCACTAGCCAGGGGTACAATGAGCAGTTCTTC.

V is TRBV29-1 and J is TRBJ1-2; 8 nucleotides match TRBD1. Germline trimming cut 6 bases from V and 8 bases from J; bases unmatched to any gene: 11. The germline V gene encodes CDR1 SQVTM and CDR2 ANQGSEA. This CDR3 is 13 amino acids long. Here the CDR3 DNA reads TGCAGCGTAATAGGACAGGGTACTTGGGGCTACACCTTC. Protein sequence: CSVIGQGTWGYTF.

The V and J genes are TRBV6-5 and TRBJ1-1; a possible D gene is TRBD1 (5 bases). Germline CDR1 and CDR2: MNHEY and SVGAGI. This CDR3 contains 14 residues. The V end was cut by 2 bases, the J end by 0 bases, with 7 bases between. The CDR3 region is CASSYRQMNTEAFF. The CDR3 DNA follows: TGTGCCAGCAGTTACAGACAGATGAACACTGAAGCTTTCTTT.

This chain connects TRBV11-2 to TRBJ1-3; D is unclear. The germline V gene encodes CDR1 SGHAT and CDR2 FQNNGV. Trimming cost V 2 bases and J 0 bases, with 5 bases left between them. The CDR3 has 14 residues. CDR3 sequence (DNA): TGTGCCAGCAGCTTACCTAGCTCTGGAAACACCATATATTTT. Translating gives CASSLPSSGNTIYF.

V gene TRBV29-1 combines with J gene TRBJ2-7; 8 nucleotides line up with TRBD1. CDR3 length equals 12 residues. Losses at the gene ends were 4 bases for V and 6 bases for J; bases not matched to a gene: 5. Germline V gene lookup returns CDR1 SQVTM and CDR2 ANQGSEA. The CDR3 region is CSVAETGVEQYF. The CDR3 nucleotides are TGCAGCGTTGCTGAGACAGGGGTCGAGCAGTACTTC.

The CDR3 region is CASSAGGANYGYTF. In DNA form, the CDR3 reads TGTGCCAGCAGCGCCGGCGGGGCTAACTATGGCTACACCTTC. This chain connects TRBV9 to TRBJ1-2; unclear D gene. The CDR3 runs to 14 residues. Germline loops: CDR1 SGDLS, CDR2 YYNGEE. V was pared by 3 bases and J by 0 bases, with 9 bases between.

The chain recombines TRBV18 with TRBJ1-2; 9 bases are shared with TRBD1. The ends lost 4 bases at V and 6 bases at J; junction bases unmatched: 6. This CDR3 spans 14 amino acids. The germline V gene has CDR1 KGHSH and CDR2 LQKENI. The CDR3 sequence is CASSRDRGADGYTF. The CDR3 DNA reads as TGTGCCAGCTCACGAGACAGGGGGGCGGATGGCTACACCTTC.

V gene TRBV10-1 combines with J gene TRBJ2-1; 7 positions agree with TRBD2. Trimming cost V 3 bases and J 9 bases; bases outside gene matches: 8. Germline V gene lookup returns CDR1 WNHNN and CDR2 SYGVQD (reference sequence). The CDR3 length is 14 residues. The CDR3 reads CASSEGSGGGEQFF. Here the CDR3 DNA reads TGCGCCAGCAGTGAAGGTTCGGGAGGAGGTGAGCAGTTCTTC.